This T cell receptor (beta chain) was profiled in a study of OX40 agonist ivuxolimab in advanced cancers. Looking at the study overall: Three patients showed partial responses: one hepatocellular carcinoma and two cutaneous melanoma cases.

Profiling relied on immunoSEQ multiplex PCR, and the TCRdb table lists in-frame clones only, not all of them. The table has 40,000 to 55,000 clones, 70% to 90% seen once. CDR3 length equals 14 residues. With 4 bases removed from V and 3 bases from J, the gap between germline ends came to 12 bases. Looked up from germline, CDR1 is SEHNR and CDR2 is FQNEAQ (reference sequence). V usage is TRBV7-9 and J usage is TRBJ2-5; TRBD2 is a possible D gene (5 bases). Sequenced material: CD4+ or CD8+ T cells sorted from blood, taken in a trial of the OX40 agonist ivuxolimab. This TCR came from an adult with an advanced solid tumor such as melanoma, head and neck, liver or kidney cancer. CDR3 sequence: CASSSSEGEETQYF. CDR3 bases: TGTGCCAGCAGCTCATCCGAGGGAGAAGAGACCCAGTACTTC.